These T cell receptor beta chains were read from a single sample in a study of blood T cell repertoires in COVID-19. Clones were sequenced by immunoSEQ multiplex PCR, and TCRdb holds only the in-frame ones, with some missing. The repertoire holds 200,000 to 250,000 clones, with under 85% as singletons. Input material: peripheral blood. All receptors derive from a woman of 80 years or more with COVID-19, enrolled during active disease. Both conserved end residues are part of each CDR3. A D gene is named only where the DNA matches it firmly. Size values are once, few and many counts, or a class for expanded clones, and some rows have none.

V gene,clone size,D gene,J gene,CDR3 DNA,CDR3 protein
TRBV28,-,TRBD2,TRBJ2-2,TGTGCCAGCAGCCTACTAGCGGGGGCGGCCGGGGAGCTGTTTTTT,CASSLLAGAAGELFF
TRBV6-5,-,TRBD2,TRBJ2-3,TGTGCCAGCAGGGCGGGGGTAACAGATACGCAGTATTTT,CASRAGVTDTQYF
TRBV7-3,few,TRBD1,TRBJ1-2,TGTGCCAGCAGCCTTGGGACAGGCTATGGCTACACCTTC,CASSLGTGYGYTF
TRBV10-2,-,-,TRBJ1-3,TGCGCCAGCAGTGAGTCGACGGAGCAGGGAAACACCATATATTTT,CASSESTEQGNTIYF
TRBV19,-,TRBD1,TRBJ1-2,TGTGCCAGTAGTAGGGACAGGGGGCCTCGCTACACCTTC,CASSRDRGPRYTF
TRBV19,-,TRBD2,TRBJ2-7,TGTGCCAGTAGTATAGATGGAAGGACTAGCGCTTGGCAGTACTTC,CASSIDGRTSAWQYF
TRBV19,-,TRBD1,TRBJ1-1,TGTGCCAGTAGTCTCTCCCCGGGACAGGGAACTGAAGCTTTCTTT,CASSLSPGQGTEAFF
TRBV12-2,-,-,TRBJ1-1,TGTGCAAGTCGCTTAGTCCGGGACAGGGGGCGCACTGAAGCTTTCTTT,CASRLVRDRGRTEAFF
TRBV5-1,-,TRBD1,TRBJ2-5,TGCGCCAGCAGCTGGGGACAGGGTTACCAAGAGACCCAGTACTTC,CASSWGQGYQETQYF
TRBV19,-,TRBD2,TRBJ2-3,TGTGCCAGTACCACCCGGGCGGGGGGTCCCGATACGCAGTATTTT,CASTTRAGGPDTQYF
TRBV2,-,-,TRBJ1-1,TGTGCCAGCAGTGAAGCGCGGGGGTTGGGCACTGAAGCTTTCTTT,CASSEARGLGTEAFF
TRBV25-1,-,-,TRBJ1-4,TGTGCCAGCAGTGATTGGACAAGTGAAAAACTGTTTTTT,CASSDWTSEKLFF
TRBV7-8,-,TRBD1,TRBJ1-1,TGTGCCAGCAGCTTTCCGGGACAGGGTCGATCATTGGACACTGAAGCTTTCTTT,CASSFPGQGRSLDTEAFF
TRBV2,-,-,TRBJ2-3,TGTGCCACTTCCCAAGAGGGCACAGATACGCAGTATTTT,CATSQEGTDTQYF
TRBV6-1,-,-,TRBJ2-3,TGTGCCAGCAGTGAGGTCGCCGGACTGCTTAGCACAGATACGCAGTATTTT,CASSEVAGLLSTDTQYF
TRBV6-1,-,-,TRBJ2-6,TGTGCCAGCAGTGACCTGGGGGCCAACGTCCTGACTTTC,CASSDLGANVLTF
TRBV4-1,-,TRBD1,TRBJ2-2,TGCGCCAGCAGCCAAGATAGGGACAGGGCCTCGGGCACCGGGGAGCTGTTTTTT,CASSQDRDRASGTGELFF
TRBV29-1,-,TRBD1,TRBJ1-1,TGCAGCGGAACGACAGGGGGCGGTGGTGAAGCTTTCTTT,CSGTTGGGGEAFF
TRBV11-2,-,-,TRBJ1-1,TGTGCCAGCAGCTTAGGTCAGGGAAGGGGATACACTGAAGCTTTCTTT,CASSLGQGRGYTEAFF
TRBV3-1/TRBV3-2,once,-,TRBJ1-1,TGTGCCAGCAGCCAAGCCGGGGTCGACGAGGGTTTCTTT,CASSQAGVDEGFF
TRBV28,-,-,TRBJ1-2,TGTGCCAGCAGTTTATCAGTCTATGGCTACACCTTC,CASSLSVYGYTF
TRBV3-1/TRBV3-2,-,-,TRBJ1-5,TGTGCCAGCAGCCAAGTGGGCAGCAATCAGCCCCAGCATTTT,CASSQVGSNQPQHF
TRBV19,-,-,TRBJ1-2,TGTGCCAGTAGATCCGGACAGAGAAACTATGGCTACACCTTC,CASRSGQRNYGYTF
TRBV21-1,-,-,TRBJ1-6,TGTGCCAGCAGCAAGGAACTGAGGAATTCACCCCTCCACTTT,CASSKELRNSPLHF
TRBV9,-,-,TRBJ2-3,TGTGCCAGCACCTATCCCGGGATAGATACGCAGTATTTT,CASTYPGIDTQYF
TRBV6-6,-,-,TRBJ1-5,TGTGCCAGCAGCCAGGGTGGTAATCAGCCCCAGCATTTT,CASSQGGNQPQHF
TRBV12-5,-,-,TRBJ2-5,TGTGCTAGTGGCCCACAGGGGAGGGAGACCCAGTACTTC,CASGPQGRETQYF
TRBV2,-,-,TRBJ2-1,TGTGCCAGCAGCAGCTACAATGAGCAGTTCTTC,CASSSYNEQFF
TRBV5-1,once,-,TRBJ2-5,TGCGCCAGCAGCTTGGGAACTAGCCGGCAAGAGACCCAGTACTTC,CASSLGTSRQETQYF
TRBV18,few,-,TRBJ2-4,TGTGCCAGCTCACCAACAGATCCAGCCAAAAACATTCAGTACTTC,CASSPTDPAKNIQYF
TRBV9,-,-,TRBJ1-3,TGTGCCAGCAGCGTGCAGGGTCAGGCGCCTGGAAACACCATATATTTT,CASSVQGQAPGNTIYF
TRBV20-1,-,-,TRBJ2-7,TGCAGTGCTAGTCAGGGGACCTACGAGCAGTACTTC,CSASQGTYEQYF
TRBV7-3,-,TRBD2,TRBJ2-1,TGTGCCAGCAGCCCGGACGGGGGAGGGAAGGGAAATGAGCAGTTCTTC,CASSPDGGGKGNEQFF
TRBV29-1,-,TRBD2,TRBJ2-3,TGCAGCGCTCTGGGACTAGCGGGATGGACAGATACGCAGTATTTT,CSALGLAGWTDTQYF
TRBV28,-,-,TRBJ2-7,TGTGCCAGCAGTTTTGGGGAGAGCTACGAGCAGTACTTC,CASSFGESYEQYF
TRBV7-6,-,TRBD1,TRBJ1-3,TGTGCCAGCAGCTTAGACCGGACAGGGCCTTCTGGAAACACCATATATTTT,CASSLDRTGPSGNTIYF
TRBV7-9,-,-,TRBJ2-3,TGTGCCAGCAGCTCCTGGCGGGGAGCAGATACGCAGTATTTT,CASSSWRGADTQYF
TRBV18,-,TRBD2,TRBJ2-1,TGTGCCAGCTCACCGGGACTACAGTACCATGAGCAGTTCTTC,CASSPGLQYHEQFF
TRBV5-1,-,TRBD1,TRBJ2-3,TGCGCCAGCAGCGGTGGACAGGGTAACACAGATACGCAGTATTTT,CASSGGQGNTDTQYF
TRBV2,-,-,TRBJ1-5,TGTGCCAGCAGTGACACAGGATATAGCAATCAGCCCCAGCATTTT,CASSDTGYSNQPQHF
TRBV12-3/TRBV12-4,few,TRBD1,TRBJ1-6,TGTGCCAGCAGCGGGACAGCGGATTCACCCCTCCACTTT,CASSGTADSPLHF
TRBV5-1,-,-,TRBJ2-5,TGCGCCAGCAGCTTGGATTTCGTCAGTCAAGAGACCCAGTACTTC,CASSLDFVSQETQYF
TRBV6-5,many,TRBD2,TRBJ2-1,TGTGCCAGCAACCACGGGACTAGCGGTTCTTCTGAGCAGTTCTTC,CASNHGTSGSSEQFF
TRBV6-1,-,TRBD1,TRBJ1-5,TGTGCCAGCAGTGAAATCTCGACAGGGAGGCAGCCCCAGCATTTT,CASSEISTGRQPQHF
TRBV5-4,many,-,TRBJ2-3,TGTGCCAGCAGCTTGCGGGAGACAGATACGCAGTATTTT,CASSLRETDTQYF
TRBV7-3,-,TRBD1,TRBJ1-1,TGTGCCAGCAGCTCTCCTAAACAGGGGGTGAAGACTGAAGCTTTCTTT,CASSSPKQGVKTEAFF
TRBV7-9,-,TRBD1,TRBJ1-2,TGTGCCAGCAGCCCCTACCCAGGGGGCGTCTATGGCTACACCTTC,CASSPYPGGVYGYTF
TRBV27,-,-,TRBJ1-1,TGTGCCAGCAGTTTGGTGACGGGGTCCATGAACACTGAAGCTTTCTTT,CASSLVTGSMNTEAFF